This T cell receptor (beta chain) was obtained from a study of blood T cell repertoires in COVID-19. Overall study context: Acute and convalescent COVID-19 specimens originated in the United States, Italy and Spain. From T cells, B-cell-depleted T cells, or PBMCs came the material, which was cDNA or gDNA.

The CDR3 spans 13 residues. Trimming shortened V by 1 base and J by 7 bases, and 7 bases separated the two germline ends. Study processing details: For nucleated cells, counts were estimated from reference gene primer amplification. TCRdb's table, derived via immunoSEQ multiplex PCR, lists solely in-frame clones and lacks some. V and J calls and clone size follow that table, whereas D and trimming were derived from the DNA. The profile shows 190,000 or so clones, around 82% of them singletons. Sequenced material: peripheral blood. The chain has TRBV12-3 or TRBV12-4 and TRBJ2-2; TRBD2 might be the D (5 bases). This receptor was identified in a woman older than 75 with acute or convalescent COVID-19. The CDR3 bases are TGTGCCAGCAGTTTAGGAGGACTCGGGGAGCTGTTTTTT. Translation: CASSLGGLGELFF.